This record looks at one TCR beta chain sequence and its context. V dropped 5 bases and J dropped 5; count of bases not matched to a gene: 2. The CDR3 sequence is 13 residues long. Participants were placed into cohorts based on the clinical history they reported. Symptom resolution, clearance, or two negative PCRs marked donors in Cohort 3 as recovered. Study processing details: Counts of nucleated cells, estimated from reference gene primer amplification, were obtained. Profiling relied on immunoSEQ multiplex PCR, and the TCRdb table lists in-frame clones only, not all of them. V, J and clone size are taken as reported in that table, and D and trimming were inferred from the DNA itself. The sample holds roughly 200,000 clones, just under 90% seen once. The source of the sample is a study of blood T cell repertoires in COVID-19. Turning to the study itself: Material from acute and convalescent COVID-19 was sourced from the United States, Italy and Spain.

The receptor was isolated from a man aged 25-40 years who had recovered from COVID-19. V usage is TRBV12-3 or TRBV12-4 and J usage is TRBJ1-5; 8 bases agree with TRBD1. Sequencing input: PBMCs or T cells enriched from blood (not recorded which). As DNA, the CDR3 is TGTGCCAGCAGTCGGGACAGGCATCAGCCCCAGCATTTT. This codes for CASSRDRHQPQHF.